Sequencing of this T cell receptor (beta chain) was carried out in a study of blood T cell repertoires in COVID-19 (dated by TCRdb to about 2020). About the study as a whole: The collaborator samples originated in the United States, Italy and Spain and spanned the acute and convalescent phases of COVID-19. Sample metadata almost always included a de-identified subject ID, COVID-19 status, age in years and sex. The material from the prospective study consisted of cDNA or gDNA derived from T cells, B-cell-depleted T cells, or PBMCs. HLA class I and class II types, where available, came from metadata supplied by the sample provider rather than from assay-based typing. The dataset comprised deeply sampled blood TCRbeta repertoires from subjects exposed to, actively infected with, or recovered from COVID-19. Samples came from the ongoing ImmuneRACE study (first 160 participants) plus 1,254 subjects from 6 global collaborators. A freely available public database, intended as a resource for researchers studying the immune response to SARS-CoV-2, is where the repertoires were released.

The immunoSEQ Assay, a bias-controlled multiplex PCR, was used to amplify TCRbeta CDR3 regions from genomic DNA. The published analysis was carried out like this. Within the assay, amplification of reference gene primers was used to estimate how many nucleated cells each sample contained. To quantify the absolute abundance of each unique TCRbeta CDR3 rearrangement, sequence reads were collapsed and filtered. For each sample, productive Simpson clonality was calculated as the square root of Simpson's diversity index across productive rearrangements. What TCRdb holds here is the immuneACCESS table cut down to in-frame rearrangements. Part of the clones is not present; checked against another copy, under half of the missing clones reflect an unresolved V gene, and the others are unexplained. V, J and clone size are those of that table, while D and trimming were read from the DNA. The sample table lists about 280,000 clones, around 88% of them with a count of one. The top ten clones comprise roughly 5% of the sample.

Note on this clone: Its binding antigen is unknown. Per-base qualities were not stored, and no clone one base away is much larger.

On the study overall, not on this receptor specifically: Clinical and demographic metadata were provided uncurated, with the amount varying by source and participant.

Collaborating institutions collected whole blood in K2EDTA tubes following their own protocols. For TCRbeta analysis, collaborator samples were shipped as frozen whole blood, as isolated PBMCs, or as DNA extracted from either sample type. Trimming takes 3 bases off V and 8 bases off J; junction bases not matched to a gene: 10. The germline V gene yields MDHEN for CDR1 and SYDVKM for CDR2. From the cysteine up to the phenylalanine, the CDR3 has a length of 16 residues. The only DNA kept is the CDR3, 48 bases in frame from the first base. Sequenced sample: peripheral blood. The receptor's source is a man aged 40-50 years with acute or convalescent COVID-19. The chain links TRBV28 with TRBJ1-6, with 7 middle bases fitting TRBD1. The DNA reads TGTGCCAGCAGTTTCCCCGGACAGGATCCGGATTCACCCCTCCACTTT. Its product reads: CASSFPGQDPDSPLHF.